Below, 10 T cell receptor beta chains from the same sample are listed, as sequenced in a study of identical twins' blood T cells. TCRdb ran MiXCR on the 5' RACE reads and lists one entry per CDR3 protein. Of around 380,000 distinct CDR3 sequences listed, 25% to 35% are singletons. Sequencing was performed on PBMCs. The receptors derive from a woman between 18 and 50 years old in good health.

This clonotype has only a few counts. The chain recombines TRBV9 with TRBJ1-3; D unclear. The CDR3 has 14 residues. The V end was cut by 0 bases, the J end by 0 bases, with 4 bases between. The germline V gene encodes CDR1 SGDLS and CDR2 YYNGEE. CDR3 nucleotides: TGTGCCAGCAGCGTAGGGGTCTCTGGAAACACCATATATTTT. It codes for CASSVGVSGNTIYF.

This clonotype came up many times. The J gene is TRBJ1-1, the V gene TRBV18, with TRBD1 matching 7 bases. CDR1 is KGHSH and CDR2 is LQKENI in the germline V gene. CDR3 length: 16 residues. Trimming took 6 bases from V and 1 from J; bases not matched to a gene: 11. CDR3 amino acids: CASSLLLDRANTEAFF. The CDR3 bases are TGTGCCAGCTCGCTCCTTCTTGACAGGGCGAACACTGAAGCTTTCTTT.

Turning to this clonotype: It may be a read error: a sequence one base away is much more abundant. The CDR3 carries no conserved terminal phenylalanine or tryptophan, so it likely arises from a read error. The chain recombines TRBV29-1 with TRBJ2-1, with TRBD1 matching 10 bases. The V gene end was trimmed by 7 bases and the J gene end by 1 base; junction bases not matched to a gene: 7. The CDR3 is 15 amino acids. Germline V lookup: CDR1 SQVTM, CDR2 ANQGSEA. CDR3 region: CSGAGTGESYNEQFY. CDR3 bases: TGCAGCGGAGCCGGGACAGGGGAGTCCTACAATGAGCAGTTCTAC.

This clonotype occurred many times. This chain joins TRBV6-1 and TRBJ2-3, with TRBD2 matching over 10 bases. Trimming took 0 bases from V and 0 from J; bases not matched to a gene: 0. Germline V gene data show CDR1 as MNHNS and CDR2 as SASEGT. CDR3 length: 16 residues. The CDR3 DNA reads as TGTGCCAGCAGTGAAGCTAGCGGGGGGAGCACAGATACGCAGTATTTT. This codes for CASSEASGGSTDTQYF.

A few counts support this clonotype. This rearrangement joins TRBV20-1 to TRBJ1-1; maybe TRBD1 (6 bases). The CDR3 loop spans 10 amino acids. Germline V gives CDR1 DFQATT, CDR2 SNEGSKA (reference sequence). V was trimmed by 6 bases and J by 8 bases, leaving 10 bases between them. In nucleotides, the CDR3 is TGCAGTGCGAGGACAGTAGAAGCTTTCTTT. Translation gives CSARTVEAFF.

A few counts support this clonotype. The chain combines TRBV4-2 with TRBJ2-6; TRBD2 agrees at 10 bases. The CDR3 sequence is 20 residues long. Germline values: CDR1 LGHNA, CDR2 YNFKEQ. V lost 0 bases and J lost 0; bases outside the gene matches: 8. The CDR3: CASSQEMVLAGFSGANVLTF. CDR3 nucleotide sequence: TGTGCCAGCAGCCAAGAAATGGTACTAGCGGGGTTCTCTGGGGCCAACGTCCTGACTTTC.

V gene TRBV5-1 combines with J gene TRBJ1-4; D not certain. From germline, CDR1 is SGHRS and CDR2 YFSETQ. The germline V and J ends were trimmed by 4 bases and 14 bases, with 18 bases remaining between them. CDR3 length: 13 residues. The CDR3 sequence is CASSKFGGEGLFF. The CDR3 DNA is TGCGCCAGCAGCAAGTTTGGAGGCGAAGGTCTGTTTTTT. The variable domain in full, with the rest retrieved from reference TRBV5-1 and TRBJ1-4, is KAGVTQTPRYLIKTRGQQVTLSCSPISGHRSVSWYQQTPGQGLQFLFEYFSETQRNKGNFPGRFSGRQFSNSRSEMNVSTLELGDSALYLCASSKFGGEGLFFGSGTQLSVL.

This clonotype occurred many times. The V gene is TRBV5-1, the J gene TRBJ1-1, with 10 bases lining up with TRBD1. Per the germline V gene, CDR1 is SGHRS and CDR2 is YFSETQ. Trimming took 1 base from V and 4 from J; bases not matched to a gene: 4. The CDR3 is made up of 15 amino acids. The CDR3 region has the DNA TGCGCCAGCAGCTTGCTGGGACAGGGGACCACTGAAGCTTTCTTT. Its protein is CASSLLGQGTTEAFF.

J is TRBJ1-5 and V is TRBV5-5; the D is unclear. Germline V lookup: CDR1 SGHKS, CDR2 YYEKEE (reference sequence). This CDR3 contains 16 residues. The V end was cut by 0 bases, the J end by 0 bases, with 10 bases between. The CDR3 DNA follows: TGTGCCAGCAGCTTGGTCAGTGCTTATAGCAATCAGCCCCAGCATTTT. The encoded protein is CASSLVSAYSNQPQHF.

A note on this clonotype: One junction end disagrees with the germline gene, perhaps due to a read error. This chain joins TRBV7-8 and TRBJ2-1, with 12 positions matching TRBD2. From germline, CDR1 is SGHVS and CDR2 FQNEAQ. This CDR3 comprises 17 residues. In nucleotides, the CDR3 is TGTGCCAGCAGCTTAGATAGACGACTAGCGGGAGTCAATGAGCAGTTATTC. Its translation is CASSLDRRLAGVNEQLF.